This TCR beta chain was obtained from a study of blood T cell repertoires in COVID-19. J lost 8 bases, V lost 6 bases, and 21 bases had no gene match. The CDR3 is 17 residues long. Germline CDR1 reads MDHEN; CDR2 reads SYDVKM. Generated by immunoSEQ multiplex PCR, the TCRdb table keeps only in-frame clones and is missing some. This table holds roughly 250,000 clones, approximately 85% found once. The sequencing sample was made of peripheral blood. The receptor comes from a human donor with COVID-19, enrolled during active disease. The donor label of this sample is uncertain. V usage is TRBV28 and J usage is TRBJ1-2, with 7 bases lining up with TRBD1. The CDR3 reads CASRSIAGTETFGGYTF. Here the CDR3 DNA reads TGTGCCAGCAGATCTATCGCCGGGACAGAAACTTTCGGGGGCTACACCTTC.